Below are 8 T cell receptor beta chains sequenced from a single sample in a study of early T cells in non-severe SARS-CoV-2 infection. TCRdb ran MiXCR on the 5' RACE reads and lists one entry per CDR3 protein. Found here are about 77,000 distinct CDR3 sequences, 5% of them singletons; the top ten hold about 7%. The source was whole blood, collected at baseline. The receptors derive from an adult who was a healthcare worker with PCR-confirmed SARS-CoV-2 infection or an uninfected control (not recorded which).

This clonotype showed up many times. The chain employs TRBV12-3 or TRBV12-4 and TRBJ2-7, with D perhaps matching TRBD2 (5 bases). V was clipped by 5 bases and J by 7 bases, with 15 bases between them. The CDR3 sequence is 13 residues long. As DNA, the CDR3 is TGTGCCAGCAGTAGCCCGGGGATGCAGGAGCAGTACTTC. This gives the protein CASSSPGMQEQYF.

This clonotype has more than one count but fewer than ten. The chain has TRBV7-9 and TRBJ2-7; no firm D call. The V end lost 4 bases, the J end lost 0 bases, and 10 bases lay between the germline ends. In germline, CDR1 is SEHNR, CDR2 FQNEAQ (reference sequence). The CDR3 consists of 14 residues. This CDR3 is CASSSPTVSYEQYF. The CDR3 nucleotides read TGTGCCAGCAGCTCTCCCACAGTCTCCTACGAGCAGTACTTC.

This clonotype is categorized as medium-sized (0.01 to 0.1%). The V gene is TRBV11-2, the J gene TRBJ1-1; D unresolved. The CDR3 covers 11 residues. Germline V lookup: CDR1 SGHAT, CDR2 FQNNGV. Between the trimmed V and J ends, which lost 4 bases and 6 bases, there was a span of 6 bases. The CDR3 DNA reads as TGTGCCAGCAGCTCTACACCTGAAGCTTTCTTT. Its translation: CASSSTPEAFF.

This rearrangement joins TRBV7-3 to TRBJ2-5; 12 nucleotides match TRBD2. The J segment lost 5 bases and the V segment lost 3 bases, leaving 10 bases of the junction unmatched. Germline CDR1 reads SGHTA; CDR2 reads FQGTGA. CDR3 length equals 17 residues. CDR3 DNA: TGTGCCAGCAGCTTGGAGACTAGCGGGAGTTGGGGGGAGACCCAGTACTTC. Protein: CASSLETSGSWGETQYF.

This clonotype has ten or more counts. V gene TRBV2 combines with J gene TRBJ2-2; 12 bases align to TRBD2. The CDR3 runs to 18 residues. The germline V gene encodes CDR1 SNHLY and CDR2 FYNNEI. V lost 7 bases and J lost 1; bases outside the gene matches: 10. CDR3 in DNA: TGTGCCAGCACCAAGGTCGGGACTAGCGGGCTGAACACCGGGGAGCTGTTTTTT. Its translation: CASTKVGTSGLNTGELFF.

This clonotype was recorded many times. This chain connects TRBV6-1 to TRBJ2-1; D possibly corresponds to TRBD2 (5 bases). The CDR3 has 14 residues. CDR1 and CDR2 from the germline V gene are MNHNS and SASEGT. Trimming removed 8 bases at V and 10 bases at J, with 21 bases between. In DNA form, the CDR3 reads TGTGCCAGCCTTGGCGGGCACACTTTGGGGGAGCAGTTCTTC. Protein: CASLGGHTLGEQFF.

This chain joins TRBV5-6 and TRBJ2-1; D unresolved. Per germline, CDR1 SGHDT and CDR2 YYEEEE. The CDR3 has 13 residues. V lost 0 bases and J 8 bases, leaving 9 bases between the germline ends. The CDR3 nucleotides read TGTGCCAGCAGCTTGGGGTCCAGCCATGAGCAGTTCTTC. Amino acid sequence: CASSLGSSHEQFF.

This clonotype has a count of ten or more. The genes are TRBV28 and TRBJ2-5; possible D gene TRBD2, 6 bases. Looked up from germline, CDR1 is MDHEN and CDR2 is SYDVKM. Trimming pared 4 bases from V and 2 bases from J, leaving 17 bases between. The CDR3 spans 16 residues. CDR3 protein: CASSWGGAGQQETQYF. CDR3 bases: TGTGCCAGCAGTTGGGGCGGCGCGGGGCAACAAGAGACCCAGTACTTC.